The 17 T cell receptor beta chains listed next were all sequenced from one sample in a study of regulatory T cells in long-lasting Graves disease. Time point of the sample: persistent/refractory GD, antithyroid drugs over 5 years with positive TRAb. PBMC-derived RNA was used for the TCR library. The authors built TCR beta libraries using iRepertoire HTBI primers and Arm-PCR of CDR3 regions. Via MiXCR, TCRdb re-called the multiplex PCR reads, giving one row per CDR3 protein. The data show around 340,000 distinct CDR3 sequences, with about 20% seen just once and 25% to 35% held by the top ten. Source: peripheral blood mononuclear cells (PBMCs), taken when the disease was refractory, from a patient treated with antithyroid drugs. The receptors stem from a female donor with Graves disease.

This clonotype was counted at least ten times. The chain recombines TRBV4-3 with TRBJ1-2; D gene uncertain. The CDR3 extends over 14 amino acids. V dropped 5 bases and J dropped 0 bases, with 10 bases sitting between them. Germline-derived CDR1 and CDR2 are LGHNA and YSLEER. Here the CDR3 DNA reads TGCGCCAGCAGCTTAGAGGTTTCTAACTATGGCTACACCTTC. It translates to CASSLEVSNYGYTF.

This clonotype was counted at least ten times. The rearrangement joins TRBV7-2 to TRBJ2-5; TRBD2 matches at 11 bases. The CDR3 extends over 18 amino acids. V trimming: 3 bases; J trimming: 4 bases; junction bases outside the gene matches: 13. Germline lookup yields CDR1 SGHTA and CDR2 FQGNSA. The CDR3 region has the DNA TGTGCCAGCAGCTTTCGAATTAGCGGGGGGGCCGGGGCAGAGACCCAGTACTTC. Residues: CASSFRISGGAGAETQYF. Combining the CDR3 with reference TRBV7-2 and TRBJ2-5 gives the whole variable domain GAGVSQSPSNKVTEKGKDVELRCDPISGHTALYWYRQSLGQGLEFLIYFQGNSAPDKSGLPSDRFSAERTGGSVSTLTIQRTQQEDSAVYLCASSFRISGGAGAETQYFGPGTRLLVL.

The chain uses TRBV25-1 and TRBJ2-7; possibly TRBD1 or TRBD2 for D (5 bases each). The CDR3 length is 11 residues. Germline loops: CDR1 MGHDK, CDR2 SYGVNS. V gave up 8 bases and J gave up 6 bases, with 11 bases separating them. CDR3 DNA sequence: TGTGCCAGCGGCCGGGGACCCGAGCAGTACTTC. It encodes CASGRGPEQYF.

This clonotype was seen a handful of times. With a much larger clone just one base away, this may be a read error. J is TRBJ2-7 and V is TRBV6-9, with unresolved D. CDR3 length: 13 residues. V was pared by 3 bases and J by 4 bases, with 10 bases between. Germline V gene lookup returns CDR1 MNHGY and CDR2 SVAAGI. The CDR3 reads CASSYPNDYEQYF. CDR3 bases: TGTGCCAGCAGTTACCCGAACGATTACGAGCAGTACTTC.

In its sample, this clonotype was seen a few times. J is TRBJ2-7 and V is TRBV7-8; TRBD1 matches 7 bases. Unmatched junction bases numbered 7, after V lost 1 base and J lost 4 bases. This CDR3 is built from 15 residues. From germline, CDR1 is SGHVS and CDR2 FQNEAQ. This chain's CDR3 is CASSLGPDRVYEQYF. The CDR3, as DNA: TGTGCCAGCAGCTTAGGGCCCGACAGGGTTTACGAGCAGTACTTC.

This clonotype was seen at least ten times. This chain connects TRBV12-3 or TRBV12-4 to TRBJ1-5; D is ambiguous. V lost 3 bases and J 3 bases, leaving 6 bases between the germline ends. CDR3 length: 13 amino acids. For the CDR3, the DNA is TGTGCCAGCAGTTTTAAGAACAATCAGCCCCAGCATTTT. This encodes CASSFKNNQPQHF.

This clonotype was seen at least ten times. V and J are TRBV20-1 and TRBJ1-6; 10 positions agree with TRBD1. Germline CDR1 DFQATT, CDR2 SNEGSKA (reference sequence). CDR3 length: 14 amino acids. The V and J ends lost 3 bases and 9 bases, in that order; junction bases with no gene match: 5. The CDR3 nucleotides read TGCAGTGCTAGTAGACAGGGGGCGAGTTCACCCCTCCACTTT. Its protein product is CSASRQGASSPLHF.

This clonotype has only a few counts. The V gene is TRBV7-9, the J gene TRBJ2-7, with TRBD2 matching over 7 bases. V was clipped by 5 bases and J by 0 bases; unmatched bases: 7. The CDR3 sequence is 15 residues long. CDR1 is SEHNR, CDR2 FQNEAQ, per germline (reference sequence). Here the CDR3 DNA reads TGTGCCAGCAGCCCCGGGGGGTGGCTCTCCTACGAGCAGTACTTC. It codes for CASSPGGWLSYEQYF.

This chain connects TRBV5-1 to TRBJ2-5; TRBD1 is a possible D gene (5 bases). CDR3 length: 15 amino acids. Per germline, CDR1 SGHRS and CDR2 YFSETQ. The V gene lost 0 bases and the J gene lost 3 bases, with 12 bases spanning the gap. CDR3 DNA: TGCGCCAGCAGCTTGGATACAGGAGTAAAAGAGACCCAGTACTTC. It translates to CASSLDTGVKETQYF. The full variable domain, with the rest looked up from reference TRBV5-1 and TRBJ2-5, is KAGVTQTPRYLIKTRGQQVTLSCSPISGHRSVSWYQQTPGQGLQFLFEYFSETQRNKGNFPGRFSGRQFSNSRSEMNVSTLELGDSALYLCASSLDTGVKETQYFGPGTRLLVL.

The chain is built from TRBV27 and TRBJ2-3; 9 bases match TRBD2. The J segment lost 6 bases and the V segment lost 7 bases, leaving 11 bases of the junction unmatched. In germline, CDR1 is MNHEY, CDR2 SMNVEV (reference sequence). The CDR3 is made up of 15 amino acids. CDR3 in DNA: TGTGCCAGCACTCAAATGGGACTAGCTTCGGATACGCAGTATTTT. Encoded protein: CASTQMGLASDTQYF.

At least ten counts were recorded for this clonotype. J is TRBJ2-5 and V is TRBV10-2, with D maybe TRBD1 (6 bases). V lost 3 bases and J 9 bases, leaving 20 bases between the germline ends. The germline CDR1 and CDR2 sequences are WSHSY and SAAADI. This CDR3 contains 15 residues. The DNA of the CDR3 is TGCGCCAGCAGTGACGTCCGTGGTGGGGGCGAAGCCCAGTACTTC. Translating gives CASSDVRGGGEAQYF.

This chain links TRBV9 with TRBJ1-1; 7 bases agree with TRBD1. After removal of 3 bases from V and 3 bases from J, the junction contained 14 bases not matched to a gene. This CDR3 is 17 amino acids long. Germline loops: CDR1 SGDLS, CDR2 YYNGEE. The CDR3 is CASSGKPGGRGHTEAFF. In DNA, the CDR3 is TGTGCCAGCAGCGGAAAGCCAGGGGGACGTGGGCACACTGAAGCTTTCTTT. The full variable domain, in which reference TRBV9 and TRBJ1-1 provide the parts outside the CDR3, is DSGVTQTPKHLITATGQRVTLRCSPRSGDLSVYWYQQSLDQGLQFLIQYYNGEERAKGNILERFSAQQFPDLHSELNLSSLELGDSALYFCASSGKPGGRGHTEAFFGQGTRLTVV.

This clonotype was seen ten or more times. The rearrangement joins TRBV2 to TRBJ2-7; 8 nucleotides line up with TRBD2. This CDR3 comprises 15 residues. CDR1 is SNHLY and CDR2 is FYNNEI in the germline V gene. With V trimmed by 2 bases and J by 1 base, 4 bases remained unmatched. CDR3: CASSETGLGSYEQYF. In DNA, the CDR3 is TGTGCCAGCAGTGAAACGGGACTAGGGTCCTACGAGCAGTACTTC.

This clonotype appeared many times. The chain joins TRBV12-3 or TRBV12-4 to TRBJ1-3, with D possibly being TRBD1 (6 bases). The CDR3 has 12 amino acids. V gave up 8 bases and J gave up 2 bases, with 7 bases separating them. CDR3 bases: TGTGCCAGCGAGGGGGCTGGAAACACCATATATTTT. Protein product: CASEGAGNTIYF.

In its sample, this clonotype was seen a few times. The chain recombines TRBV19 with TRBJ2-1; D perhaps matches TRBD2 (6 bases). The CDR3 is 12 amino acids. CDR1 LNHDA and CDR2 SQIVND come from the germline V gene (reference sequence). The V end lost 5 bases, the J end lost 8 bases, and 10 bases lay between the germline ends. The CDR3 reads CASSGGIDEQFF. CDR3 sequence (DNA): TGTGCCAGTAGTGGAGGGATCGATGAGCAGTTCTTC.

The rearrangement uses TRBV5-1 and TRBJ1-6, with 9 bases fitting TRBD1. The germline CDR1 and CDR2 sequences are SGHRS and YFSETQ. The V segment lost 2 bases and the J segment 10 bases; nucleotides outside the gene matches: 7. The CDR3 totals 15 residues. The CDR3 sequence: CASSFQRDRESPLHF. The CDR3 DNA follows: TGCGCCAGCAGCTTTCAGCGGGACAGGGAGTCACCCCTCCACTTT.

This clonotype has only a few counts. The chain carries TRBV5-6 and TRBJ1-2; D not resolved. V was pared by 0 bases and J by 1 base, with 10 bases between. Germline values: CDR1 SGHDT, CDR2 YYEEEE. CDR3 length equals 15 residues. The CDR3 region has the DNA TGTGCCAGCAGCTTGGTCGGACGGAATAACTATGGCTACACCTTC. This sequence encodes CASSLVGRNNYGYTF.